Listed here is a single TCR beta chain. Making the TCR beta libraries involved quantitative 5'-RACE with molecular barcodes. MiXCR was run by TCRdb on the 5' RACE reads, yielding one entry per CDR3 protein. The sample has hundreds of thousands of distinct CDR3 sequences, roughly 20% seen once. The CDR3 covers 15 residues. Germline V gene lookup returns CDR1 MNHEY and CDR2 SVGEGT. The V and J ends lost 7 bases and 1 base, in that order; junction bases with no gene match: 9. These data come from a study of CD8 T cells in ankylosing spondylitis. Material for sequencing was blood, either unsorted or a sorted T cell fraction (not recorded which). The rearrangement links TRBV6-2 or TRBV6-3 to TRBJ1-2, with 7 positions matching TRBD1. This clonotype was obtained from a female donor with ankylosing spondylitis or in good health (not recorded which). The CDR3 nucleotides read TGTGCCAGCAAAACACCGGACAGGATTAACTATGGCTACACCTTC. This sequence encodes CASKTPDRINYGYTF.